The clone carrying this T cell receptor (beta chain) has just a few counts. Its target is unknown. The germline CDR1 and CDR2 sequences are LGHDT and YNNKEL (reference sequence). The CDR3 has 14 amino acids. Trimming took 4 bases from V and 7 from J, leaving 13 bases between them. The entry originates in a study of CD8 T cells in ankylosing spondylitis. Scientists made TCR beta libraries using quantitative 5'-RACE with molecular barcodes. TCRdb reanalysed the 5' RACE reads using MiXCR and keeps one entry per CDR3 protein. The sample lists about 400,000 distinct CDR3 sequences, around 20% occurring once. Whole-study results and caveats: Blood of patients with ankylosing spondylitis appeared to be characterized by a TCR beta motif of eight highly homologous variants. Significant enrichment of disease-linked clones was reported in matched ankylosing spondylitis synovial fluid. Both synovial fluid and blood in reactive arthritis had previously been reported to carry some motif variants. Relatively scarce in peripheral blood, disease-linked clones were CD8+.

The chain employs TRBV3-1 and TRBJ2-2, with D hard to call. Material for sequencing was blood, either unsorted or a sorted T cell fraction (not recorded which). This receptor was obtained from a male donor with ankylosing spondylitis. CDR3 loop: CASSPPPRGGELFF. The CDR3 bases are TGTGCCAGCAGCCCCCCCCCACGCGGCGGGGAGCTGTTTTTT.